The 28 T cell receptor beta chains given below trace back to one sample, sequenced in a study of blood T cell repertoires in COVID-19. Data came from immunoSEQ multiplex PCR; TCRdb stores just in-frame clones and leaves some out. The sample includes some 240,000 clones, about four fifths of them seen just once. Sequenced material: PBMCs or T cells enriched from blood (not recorded which). All receptors derive from a man aged 50 to 60 who had recovered from COVID-19.

The V gene is TRBV12-3 or TRBV12-4, the J gene TRBJ1-5, with D perhaps TRBD1 (6 bases). The V end was cut by 6 bases, the J end by 7 bases, with 13 bases between. CDR3 length: 13 residues. CDR3: CASRTGWRQPQHF. Here the CDR3 DNA reads TGTGCCAGCAGAACAGGGTGGCGGCAGCCCCAGCATTTT.

This rearrangement joins TRBV9 to TRBJ2-4; 7 nucleotides agree with TRBD1. The junction had 17 bases not matched to a gene; V was cut back by 3 bases and J by 8 bases. The CDR3 spans 17 residues. Germline V CDR1 and CDR2: SGDLS, YYNGEE. CDR3 bases: TGTGCCAGCAGCGCCCTATCAGGGGGTCGGCCCTCGGACATTCAGTACTTC. This gives the protein CASSALSGGRPSDIQYF.

The gene calls are TRBV5-4 and TRBJ1-2; 9 nucleotides match TRBD1. V dropped 5 bases and J dropped 8; count of bases not matched to a gene: 7. This CDR3 spans 13 amino acids. Looked up from germline, CDR1 is SGHNT and CDR2 is YYREEE (reference sequence). The CDR3 is CASRGQGLEGYTF. The CDR3 bases are TGTGCCAGCAGAGGACAGGGGTTGGAAGGCTACACCTTC.

A single count supports this clone. The gene calls are TRBV7-8 and TRBJ2-3; D unclear. Per germline, CDR1 SGHVS and CDR2 FQNEAQ. This CDR3 comprises 14 residues. Between the trimmed V and J ends, which lost 2 bases and 1 base, there was a span of 7 bases. The CDR3, as DNA: TGTGCCAGCAGCTTACTAGGAGGCACAGATACGCAGTATTTT. Translating it yields CASSLLGGTDTQYF.

The V gene is TRBV5-4, the J gene TRBJ1-6, with a weak D call TRBD1 (5 bases). CDR1 and CDR2 from the germline V gene are SGHNT and YYREEE (reference sequence). V was shortened by 2 bases and J by 9 bases, with 21 bases between the two germline ends. This CDR3 has 17 amino acids. CDR3 DNA sequence: TGTGCCAGCAGCTTCGCTCAGGGAGGCTCCCAGGGTTCACCCCTCCACTTT. It is translated as CASSFAQGGSQGSPLHF.

V and J are TRBV28 and TRBJ2-7; 10 bases agree with TRBD1. The CDR3 totals 15 residues. Per germline, CDR1 MDHEN and CDR2 SYDVKM. V was clipped by 2 bases and J by 7 bases; unmatched bases: 8. The CDR3: CASSLGGTGVREQYF. In nucleotides, the CDR3 is TGTGCCAGCAGTTTAGGTGGGACAGGGGTACGGGAGCAGTACTTC. The full variable domain, its missing parts supplied by reference TRBV28 and TRBJ2-7, is DVKVTQSSRYLVKRTGEKVFLECVQDMDHENMFWYRQDPGLGLRLIYFSYDVKMKEKGDIPEGYSVSREKKERFSLILESASTNQTSMYLCASSLGGTGVREQYFGPGTRLTVT.

There are a few counts of this clone. This chain links TRBV5-1 with TRBJ2-4; 9 bases are shared with TRBD1. The V and J ends lost 4 bases and 1 base, in that order; junction bases with no gene match: 12. The CDR3 length is 18 residues. Germline loops: CDR1 SGHRS, CDR2 YFSETQ. The CDR3 sequence: CASSLQPGTGSAKNIQYF. The CDR3 DNA follows: TGCGCCAGCAGCCTCCAGCCCGGGACAGGGTCGGCCAAAAACATTCAGTACTTC.

The chain joins TRBV14 to TRBJ2-7; 7 bases are shared with TRBD2. Germline assignment: CDR1 SGHDN and CDR2 FVKESK. V lost 4 bases and J lost 1; bases outside the gene matches: 7. The CDR3 consists of 15 residues. The CDR3 DNA reads as TGTGCCAGCAGCCCGACTAGCCGGATTTCCTACGAGCAGTACTTC. It codes for CASSPTSRISYEQYF.

The CDR3 region is CASSNVQGQGSGANVLTF. DNA of the CDR3: TGTGCCAGCTCAAATGTCCAGGGACAGGGATCTGGGGCCAACGTCCTGACTTTC. The genes are TRBV28 and TRBJ2-6; 9 nucleotides line up with TRBD1. CDR3 length: 18 residues. Germline lookup yields CDR1 MDHEN and CDR2 SYDVKM. J lost 1 base, V lost 8 bases, and 12 bases had no gene match.

The chain joins TRBV5-6 to TRBJ1-1; a possible D gene is TRBD1 (5 bases). The CDR3 is made up of 17 amino acids. Germline CDR1 is SGHDT and CDR2 is YYEEEE. The V and J ends lost 4 bases and 1 base respectively, with 20 bases between them. The CDR3 coding sequence is TGTGCCAGCAGCCTACCCTCCACAGGCTCCGCGAACACTGAAGCTTTCTTT. Residues: CASSLPSTGSANTEAFF.

The table lists this clone with a count of one. The chain has TRBV3-1 (or the pseudogene TRBV3-2) and TRBJ1-4, with D hard to call. This CDR3 is 15 amino acids long. V was shortened by 1 base and J by 5 bases, with 11 bases between the two germline ends. Germline assignment: CDR1 LGHDT and CDR2 YNNKEL (reference sequence). The CDR3 bases are TGTGCCAGCAGCCAAGGTCGGGAGATGAATGAAAAACTGTTTTTT. This encodes CASSQGREMNEKLFF.

This clone was counted between two and nine times. CDR3 loop: CASSLATPDTGELFF. The CDR3 nucleotides read TGCGCCAGCAGCTTGGCGACTCCCGACACCGGGGAGCTGTTTTTT. This rearrangement joins TRBV5-1 to TRBJ2-2; the D is unclear. CDR1 is SGHRS, CDR2 YFSETQ, per germline. The CDR3 loop spans 15 amino acids. Trimming removed 0 bases at V and 3 bases at J, with 9 bases between.

The V call is TRBV11-3, the J call TRBJ2-3; no definite D call. This CDR3 has 16 amino acids. Germline-derived CDR1 and CDR2 are SGHNT and YENEEA. Trimming pared 0 bases from V and 1 base from J, leaving 11 bases between. CDR3 nucleotide sequence: TGTGCCAGCAGCTTAGATTTCGCAGGCCGCACAGATACGCAGTATTTT. Its protein product is CASSLDFAGRTDTQYF.

The chain has TRBV28 and TRBJ1-1; D remains ambiguous. The CDR3 has 16 amino acids. Trimming cost V 4 bases and J 2 bases, with 17 bases left between them. CDR1 and CDR2 (germline): MDHEN, SYDVKM. The CDR3 reads CASSSPLTRGNTEAFF. Written as DNA, the CDR3 is TGTGCCAGCAGTTCCCCCCTGACACGGGGAAACACTGAAGCTTTCTTT.

CDR3 loop: CSVEGGGRIREQYF. The CDR3 DNA sequence: TGCAGCGTTGAAGGGGGCGGGAGAATTCGCGAGCAGTACTTC. The chain recombines TRBV29-1 with TRBJ2-7; 7 nucleotides match TRBD2. V shed 1 base and J 6 bases; nucleotides not matched to a gene: 9. This CDR3 comprises 14 residues. The germline V gene encodes CDR1 SQVTM and CDR2 ANQGSEA.

The chain couples TRBV4-1 to TRBJ2-3; the match to TRBD2 covers 13 bases. In germline, CDR1 is MGHRA, CDR2 YSYEKL. After removal of 3 bases from V and 5 bases from J, the junction contained 8 bases not matched to a gene. The CDR3 runs to 17 residues. The CDR3 nucleotides read TGCGCCAGCAGCCACCGGACTAGCGGGAGTGGGGTAGATACGCAGTATTTT. Translation gives CASSHRTSGSGVDTQYF.

This clone was counted between two and nine times. The chain is built from TRBV7-8 and TRBJ1-1, with TRBD1 identical over 8 bases. In germline, CDR1 is SGHVS, CDR2 FQNEAQ. V shed 6 bases, J shed 1 base, and the junction held 19 bases outside the gene matches. This CDR3 is built from 19 residues. This chain's CDR3 is CASRPATGVRLGRNTEAFF. CDR3 nucleotides: TGTGCCAGCAGACCAGCGACAGGGGTTCGATTAGGAAGGAACACTGAAGCTTTCTTT.

Only a few counts were recorded for this clone. The chain links TRBV18 to TRBJ1-5; 9 nucleotides match TRBD1. CDR3 length: 16 residues. The junction had 9 bases not matched to a gene; V was cut back by 2 bases and J by 7 bases. CDR1 KGHSH and CDR2 LQKENI come from the germline V gene. CDR3 DNA: TGTGCCAGCTCACCAGCCGGGACAGGGTCGCAACAGCCCCAGCATTTT. Translated: CASSPAGTGSQQPQHF.

The chain recombines TRBV6-1 with TRBJ2-7; TRBD1 matches at 9 bases. Germline CDR1 MNHNS, CDR2 SASEGT. V gave up 2 bases and J gave up 2 bases; unmatched junction bases: 4. This CDR3 has 15 residues. CDR3 region: CASSETGGAAYEQYF. DNA for the CDR3: TGTGCCAGCAGTGAAACAGGGGGCGCAGCCTACGAGCAGTACTTC.

The chain has TRBV24-1 and TRBJ2-3; TRBD1 matches 10 bases. From germline, CDR1 is KGHDR and CDR2 SFDVKD. The V and J ends lost 7 bases and 1 base, in that order; junction bases with no gene match: 7. This CDR3 contains 16 residues. This CDR3 reads CATRGDRGFGTDTQYF. The DNA of the CDR3 is TGTGCCACCAGAGGGGACAGGGGCTTCGGCACAGATACGCAGTATTTT.

This clone was counted once. The chain is built from TRBV4-1 and TRBJ2-3; possibly TRBD1 for D (5 bases). Germline V gene sequence: CDR1 MGHRA, CDR2 YSYEKL. This CDR3 region has 14 residues. The V gene lost 0 bases and the J gene lost 5 bases, with 9 bases spanning the gap. The DNA of the CDR3 is TGCGCCAGCAGCCAAGAAGGGGTTGGAGATACGCAGTATTTT. This gives the protein CASSQEGVGDTQYF.

This clone has ten or more counts. The chain uses TRBV18 and TRBJ2-7; the D gene is possibly TRBD2 (7 bases). The germline CDR1 and CDR2 sequences are KGHSH and LQKENI. This CDR3 has 14 amino acids. V was trimmed by 3 bases and J by 3 bases, leaving 12 bases between them. CDR3 protein: CASSPEGGSYEQYF. Here the CDR3 DNA reads TGTGCCAGCTCACCCGAGGGGGGGAGCTACGAGCAGTACTTC.

This clone was picked up a small number of times. CDR3 sequence reads: CASRPQVLYGYTF. In DNA form, the CDR3 reads TGTGCCAGCAGGCCCCAGGTATTATATGGCTACACCTTC. The V call is TRBV5-6, the J call TRBJ1-2, with no clear D. The germline V and J ends were trimmed by 5 bases and 5 bases, with 13 bases remaining between them. From germline, CDR1 is SGHDT and CDR2 YYEEEE. The CDR3 contains 13 residues. The complete variable domain, with remaining parts taken from reference TRBV5-6 and TRBJ1-2, reads DAGVTQSPTHLIKTRGQQVTLRCSPKSGHDTVSWYQQALGQGPQFIFQYYEEEERQRGNFPDRFSGHQFPNYSSELNVNALLLGDSALYLCASRPQVLYGYTFGSGTRLTVV.

CDR3 in DNA: TGTGCCAGCAGTTTAACGGGAGCGCAGAGCTCCTACGAGCAGTACTTC. It translates to CASSLTGAQSSYEQYF. This rearrangement joins TRBV28 to TRBJ2-7; perhaps TRBD2 as D (6 bases). V lost 2 bases and J lost 0, with 14 bases in between. Germline V CDR1 and CDR2: MDHEN, SYDVKM. The CDR3 length is 16 residues.

The J gene is TRBJ1-5, the V gene TRBV7-8; 7 positions agree with TRBD1. Germline lookup yields CDR1 SGHVS and CDR2 FQNEAQ. CDR3 length equals 14 residues. Germline trimming cut 4 bases from V and 4 bases from J; bases unmatched to any gene: 4. DNA of the CDR3: TGTGCCAGCAGCTCGGGGACAGCAAATCAGCCCCAGCATTTT. It is translated as CASSSGTANQPQHF.

The rearrangement joins TRBV18 to TRBJ2-2; D may be TRBD2 (6 bases). Deletions cut 3 bases from V and 3 bases from J, with 14 bases between. This CDR3 has 16 residues. Germline V gene sequence: CDR1 KGHSH, CDR2 LQKENI. In DNA form, the CDR3 reads TGTGCCAGCTCACCTGCGGGGCGGATATACACCGGGGAGCTGTTTTTT. As protein: CASSPAGRIYTGELFF.

This chain uses TRBV19 with TRBJ2-7, with a tentative D call TRBD2 (5 bases). Per germline, CDR1 LNHDA and CDR2 SQIVND (reference sequence). The CDR3 is 14 amino acids. With 5 bases removed from V and 0 bases from J, the gap between germline ends came to 11 bases. CDR3 sequence (DNA): TGTGCCAGTAGTGTGGTAGGACTCTCCTACGAGCAGTACTTC. As protein: CASSVVGLSYEQYF.

This chain joins TRBV28 and TRBJ2-3, with 13 bases lining up with TRBD2. Germline V lookup: CDR1 MDHEN, CDR2 SYDVKM. V lost 7 bases to trimming and J lost 13 bases; unmatched junction nucleotides: 14. The CDR3 spans 15 residues. CDR3 bases: TGTGCCAGCATTGATTCAGTGGGACTAGCGGGATCTGAGTATTTT. Its protein product is CASIDSVGLAGSEYF. Complete variable domain (other parts from reference TRBV28 and TRBJ2-3): DVKVTQSSRYLVKRTGEKVFLECVQDMDHENMFWYRQDPGLGLRLIYFSYDVKMKEKGDIPEGYSVSREKKERFSLILESASTNQTSMYLCASIDSVGLAGSEYFGPGTRLTVL.